The 26 T cell receptor beta chains reported below all come from one sample, sequenced in a study of CD8 T cells in ankylosing spondylitis (dated 2017 in TCRdb). The method behind the library was 5' RACE. Reads for this sample came from an Illumina HiSeq 2500. TCRdb reanalyzed the raw reads on its own, using fastp at Q25 for trimming and MiXCR for clone calling, and kept in-frame beta chains. Rows are combined by CDR3 protein, so each entry shows the most common genes and DNA. The sample profile shows about 540,000 distinct CDR3 sequences; 9.5% to 15% of them were found once. The top ten constitute about 6.5% of the sample. Overall study results and their limits: A TCR beta motif of several highly homologous amino acid variants appeared characteristic of blood from ankylosing spondylitis patients.

Their antigen targets remain unknown. Sequencing was carried out using blood, either unsorted or a sorted T cell fraction (not recorded which). These receptors all stem from a male donor with ankylosing spondylitis.

This clonotype occurred a few times. This chain links TRBV6-5 with TRBJ2-7, with D perhaps matching TRBD2 (5 bases). The germline gives CDR1 MNHEY, CDR2 SVGAGI. The CDR3 loop spans 15 amino acids. The V end was cut by 2 bases, the J end by 2 bases, with 13 bases between. The CDR3 region has the DNA TGTGCCAGCAGTTACATCGGGATACGACCCTACGAGCAGTACTTC. Amino acids: CASSYIGIRPYEQYF.

This clonotype was observed many times. A read error may account for a junction end that differs from germline. V usage is TRBV5-1 and J usage is TRBJ1-2; weak D call: TRBD1 (6 bases). Germline V CDR1 and CDR2: SGHRS, YFSETQ. The length of the CDR3 is 14 residues. This CDR3 reads CASSQDSFNNGYTF. The CDR3 DNA sequence: TGCGCCAGCAGCCAGGACAGCTTTAACAATGGCTACACCTTC.

This clonotype was observed a few times. The rearrangement joins TRBV20-1 to TRBJ2-3; D is unresolved. There are 12 residues in the CDR3. In germline, CDR1 is DFQATT, CDR2 SNEGSKA (reference sequence). V was trimmed by 6 bases and J by 0 bases, leaving 7 bases between them. CDR3 DNA sequence: TGCAGTGCAGCTCCTAGCACAGATACGCAGTATTTT. Translated, it gives CSAAPSTDTQYF.

This clonotype was seen more than once but under ten times. The chain recombines TRBV7-9 with TRBJ2-7; 12 bases agree with TRBD1. The V gene's germline CDR1 is SEHNR and CDR2 FQNEAQ (reference sequence). This CDR3 is built from 16 residues. Trimming removed 5 bases from V and 5 bases from J; junction bases left unmatched: 10. The CDR3 region is CASSPSPGQGANEQYF. The CDR3 region has the DNA TGTGCCAGCAGCCCTAGCCCGGGACAGGGGGCGAACGAGCAGTACTTC.

In its sample, this clonotype was seen many times. V is TRBV20-1 and J is TRBJ1-1, with TRBD1 identical over 8 bases. CDR3 length: 12 amino acids. The germline V gene has CDR1 DFQATT and CDR2 SNEGSKA (reference sequence). V was pared by 2 bases and J by 4 bases, with 0 bases of the junction left unmatched. The chain's CDR3 is CSARQGATEAFF. CDR3 sequence (DNA): TGCAGTGCTAGACAGGGGGCCACTGAAGCTTTCTTT.

V and J are TRBV7-9 and TRBJ2-1; D may match TRBD1 or TRBD2 (6 bases each). V was shortened by 5 bases and J by 5 bases, with 16 bases between the two germline ends. The CDR3 totals 15 residues. Germline V gives CDR1 SEHNR, CDR2 FQNEAQ (reference sequence). This CDR3 reads CASSGPRGLHNEQFF. The DNA for the CDR3 is TGTGCCAGCAGCGGCCCCCGGGGGCTGCACAATGAGCAGTTCTTC.

The chain carries TRBV5-8 and TRBJ2-2, with no clear D. In germline, CDR1 is SGHTS, CDR2 YDEGEE. V dropped 6 bases and J dropped 5 bases, with 23 bases sitting between them. This CDR3 is 17 amino acids long. Here the CDR3 DNA reads TGTGCCAGCAAAAAAGTATTGTGGCCTAGGCGGACCGGGGAGCTGTTTTTT. This sequence encodes CASKKVLWPRRTGELFF.

The chain employs TRBV3-1 and TRBJ1-1; D not resolved. Germline V gene lookup returns CDR1 LGHDT and CDR2 YNNKEL (reference sequence). The CDR3 totals 15 residues. V was pared by 4 bases and J by 0 bases, with 12 bases between. CDR3 amino acids: CASSLDHPLNTEAFF. In DNA, the CDR3 is TGTGCCAGCAGCCTCGATCATCCGCTGAACACTGAAGCTTTCTTT.

V and J are TRBV7-9 and TRBJ1-1; no firm D call. CDR3 length: 15 amino acids. Trimming took off 7 bases at V and 1 base at J, with 16 bases between the two ends. CDR1 is SEHNR and CDR2 is FQNEAQ in the germline V gene (reference sequence). In nucleotides, the CDR3 is TGTGCCAGCACCACCCTGGGGTCAGCGAACACTGAAGCTTTCTTT. Protein sequence: CASTTLGSANTEAFF.

This clonotype has a count of ten or more. The chain has TRBV7-2 and TRBJ2-3; no firm D call. Germline V lookup: CDR1 SGHTA, CDR2 FQGNSA. Between the trimmed V and J ends, which lost 3 bases and 2 bases, there was a span of 9 bases. CDR3 length: 14 amino acids. The CDR3: CASSFGRNTDTQYF. The CDR3 DNA is TGTGCCAGCAGCTTCGGACGGAACACAGATACGCAGTATTTT.

Many counts were recorded for this clonotype. V gene TRBV5-1 combines with J gene TRBJ1-5, with D uncertain. The CDR3 length is 15 residues. The V gene lost 4 bases and the J gene lost 6 bases, with 17 bases spanning the gap. Germline CDR1 and CDR2: SGHRS and YFSETQ. DNA of the CDR3: TGCGCCAGCAGCCCGGGTGACGAGGGAGGTCAGCCCCAGCATTTT. Amino acids: CASSPGDEGGQPQHF.

This clonotype occurred a few times. The chain carries TRBV7-9 and TRBJ2-1; maybe TRBD2 (5 bases). V was shortened by 5 bases and J by 4 bases, with 9 bases between the two germline ends. CDR3 size: 13 residues. Germline loops: CDR1 SEHNR, CDR2 FQNEAQ (reference sequence). The chain's CDR3 is CASSPGDYNEQFF. In DNA, the CDR3 is TGTGCCAGCAGCCCCGGGGATTACAATGAGCAGTTCTTC.

This clonotype was seen at least ten times. The chain carries TRBV5-1 and TRBJ2-3, with 7 positions matching TRBD1. V was pared by 4 bases and J by 0 bases, with 5 bases of the junction left unmatched. Germline V lookup: CDR1 SGHRS, CDR2 YFSETQ. CDR3 length: 15 amino acids. The CDR3 loop reads CASSGMTGSTDTQYF. CDR3 DNA: TGCGCCAGCAGCGGAATGACAGGGAGCACAGATACGCAGTATTTT.

This clonotype was found a few times. One end of the junction fails to match germline, which may point to a read error. The genes are TRBV5-4 and TRBJ2-1, with D perhaps TRBD2 (5 bases). The CDR3 totals 15 residues. The germline gives CDR1 SGHNT, CDR2 YYREEE (reference sequence). CDR3 nucleotide sequence: TGTGCCAGCACCTTGAGGGCGGGTACCTACAATGAGCAGTTCTTC. As protein: CASTLRAGTYNEQFF.

This clonotype was counted a few times. The rearrangement joins TRBV10-2 to TRBJ2-1, with 9 bases that match TRBD2. Germline assignment: CDR1 WSHSY and CDR2 SAAADI. CDR3 length equals 15 residues. With V trimmed by 4 bases and J by 9 bases, 10 bases remained unmatched. Here the CDR3 reads CASSGSTSGLGEQFF. CDR3 DNA: TGCGCCAGCAGTGGGTCTACTAGCGGGCTGGGTGAGCAGTTCTTC.

This clonotype was counted a few times. The rearrangement links TRBV15 to TRBJ1-3, with 8 bases matching TRBD1. The trim removed 5 bases at V and 8 bases at J, leaving 8 bases unmatched. CDR3 size: 14 residues. From germline, CDR1 is LNHNV and CDR2 YYDKDF (reference sequence). In DNA, the CDR3 is TGTGCCACCAGCCGACCCGGACAGGGAGACACCATATATTTT. Residues: CATSRPGQGDTIYF.

This clonotype was found a few times. The chain uses TRBV5-5 and TRBJ2-1, with 7 bases aligning to TRBD1. This CDR3 contains 14 residues. Germline V gene sequence: CDR1 SGHKS, CDR2 YYEKEE (reference sequence). Losses at the gene ends were 7 bases for V and 2 bases for J; bases not matched to a gene: 6. As DNA, the CDR3 is TGTGCCAGCGGGACAGAAGTAGCCTACAATGAGCAGTTCTTC. Protein product: CASGTEVAYNEQFF.

This rearrangement joins TRBV4-1 to TRBJ2-1, with TRBD2 matching over 10 bases. V was clipped by 0 bases and J by 8 bases; unmatched bases: 4. CDR1 is MGHRA, CDR2 YSYEKL, per germline. The CDR3 spans 15 residues. The CDR3 bases are TGCGCCAGCAGCCAAGAACCTAGCGGGAGATATGAGCAGTTCTTC. This translates into CASSQEPSGRYEQFF.

This clonotype was seen ten or more times. The V and J genes are TRBV15 and TRBJ2-1, with 7 bases fitting TRBD2. This CDR3 spans 16 amino acids. The J segment lost 5 bases and the V segment lost 1 base, leaving 8 bases of the junction unmatched. Germline values: CDR1 LNHNV, CDR2 YYDKDF (reference sequence). As DNA, the CDR3 is TGTGCCACCAGCAGAGCTCTTAGCGGGTACGACAATGAGCAGTTCTTC. Protein: CATSRALSGYDNEQFF.

This clonotype was counted only a few times. CDR3 DNA: TGTGCCAGCAGCCACATAGCGGGGAGCCTCCGGGAGCAGTTCTTC. The encoded protein is CASSHIAGSLREQFF. This chain connects TRBV27 to TRBJ2-1, with 8 bases identical to TRBD2. The CDR3 sequence is 15 residues long. Trimming at V came to 6 bases and at J to 10 bases, leaving 14 bases not matched to a gene. Germline loops: CDR1 MNHEY, CDR2 SMNVEV (reference sequence).

In the case of this clonotype: The junction does not match germline at one end; this may be a read error. The chain has TRBV12-3 or TRBV12-4 and TRBJ2-3; tentative D call: TRBD2 (6 bases). This CDR3 comprises 19 residues. The CDR3 DNA reads TGTGCCTGCAGCTCGCGACGCCAGCCGGAGGGCCGAGGAAAAGATACGCAGTATTTT. Residues: CACSSRRQPEGRGKDTQYF.

This chain links TRBV20-1 with TRBJ2-1; no clear D gene. CDR3 length equals 16 residues. Germline V gene lookup returns CDR1 DFQATT and CDR2 SNEGSKA (reference sequence). V dropped 0 bases and J dropped 2 bases, with 14 bases sitting between them. CDR3: CSARDYGGTAYNEQFF. CDR3 nucleotide sequence: TGCAGTGCTAGAGATTATGGCGGTACTGCCTACAATGAGCAGTTCTTC.

This clonotype was seen only a few times. V usage is TRBV20-1 and J usage is TRBJ2-1; 7 nucleotides line up with TRBD2. The ends lost 3 bases at V and 9 bases at J; junction bases unmatched: 11. The CDR3 has 14 amino acids. The germline V gene has CDR1 DFQATT and CDR2 SNEGSKA (reference sequence). The CDR3 reads CSASDPGRLTEQFF. The DNA of the CDR3 is TGCAGTGCTAGTGATCCCGGGAGGCTTACTGAGCAGTTCTTC.

CDR3 protein: CAWSAPRVNTEAFF. The DNA for the CDR3 is TGTGCCTGGAGTGCCCCCCGGGTGAACACTGAAGCTTTCTTT. The J gene is TRBJ1-1, the V gene TRBV30; D uncertain. With 1 base removed from V and 0 bases from J, the gap between germline ends came to 9 bases. The germline gives CDR1 GTSNPN, CDR2 SVGIG (reference sequence). The CDR3 is made up of 14 amino acids.

The rearrangement links TRBV5-1 to TRBJ2-2; TRBD2 matches at 11 bases. Germline trimming cut 5 bases from V and 4 bases from J; bases unmatched to any gene: 4. The CDR3 loop spans 15 amino acids. Germline V lookup: CDR1 SGHRS, CDR2 YFSETQ. The CDR3 region has the DNA TGCGCCAGCAGGGGACTAGCGGAAACCACCGGGGAGCTGTTTTTT. Encoded protein: CASRGLAETTGELFF.

This chain joins TRBV10-3 and TRBJ1-1, with D possibly matching TRBD1 (6 bases). V lost 6 bases, J lost 8 bases, and 13 bases lay in between. The CDR3 is made up of 12 amino acids. Germline lookup yields CDR1 ENHRY and CDR2 SYGVKD. This chain's CDR3 is CAIRRDIQEAFF. CDR3 coding DNA: TGTGCCATCAGGCGGGACATCCAAGAAGCTTTCTTT.